This entry describes one T cell receptor (beta chain). What it binds is unknown. These data belong to a study of shared clonotypes between healthy human individuals. Overall study: Per donor, CD8 memory used one plate, CD8 naive used two, CD4 memory used three and CD4 naive used three. Regarding the study as a whole: Sequencing depth was expected to affect clonotype sharing among donors. As a rule, naive subsets had a larger estimated richness than memory subsets.

Per the germline V gene, CDR1 is KGHSH and CDR2 is LQKENI. The trim removed 3 bases at V and 1 base at J, leaving 4 bases unmatched. The CDR3 has 16 amino acids. Sequencing was performed with immunoSEQ multiplex PCR; in TCRdb, only in-frame clones are kept and a portion is missing. Of over 2 million clones in the sample, under 95% were seen once. Source material: naive CD4+ T cells from PBMCs. Specified subset: CD45RA+ positively selected. This sequence originates from a man aged 18 to 30 in good health. Some clones in this sample may be carry-over from other donors' samples. The chain links TRBV18 to TRBJ2-2; 8 bases fit TRBD1. The CDR3 sequence: CASSPAGTGNTGELFF. DNA for the CDR3: TGTGCCAGCTCACCGGCCGGGACAGGGAACACCGGGGAGCTGTTTTTT.